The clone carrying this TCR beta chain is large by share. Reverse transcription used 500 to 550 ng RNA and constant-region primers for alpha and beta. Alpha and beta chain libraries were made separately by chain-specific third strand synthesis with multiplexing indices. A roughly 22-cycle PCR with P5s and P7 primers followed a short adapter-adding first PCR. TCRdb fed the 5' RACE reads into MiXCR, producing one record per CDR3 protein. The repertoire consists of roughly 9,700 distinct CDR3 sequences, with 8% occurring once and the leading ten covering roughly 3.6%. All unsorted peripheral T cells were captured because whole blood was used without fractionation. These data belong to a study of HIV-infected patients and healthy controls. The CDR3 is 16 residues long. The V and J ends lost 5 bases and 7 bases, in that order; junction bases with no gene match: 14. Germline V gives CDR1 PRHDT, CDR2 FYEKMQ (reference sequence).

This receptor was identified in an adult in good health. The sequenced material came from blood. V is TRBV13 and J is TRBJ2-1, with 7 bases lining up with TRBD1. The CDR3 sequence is CASSAPQGVLGNEQFF. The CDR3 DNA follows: TGTGCCAGCAGCGCGCCGCAGGGGGTTCTGGGGAATGAGCAGTTCTTC. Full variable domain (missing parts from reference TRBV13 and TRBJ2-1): AAGVIQSPRHLIKEKRETATLKCYPIPRHDTVYWYQQGPGQDPQFLISFYEKMQSDKGSIPDRFSAQQFSDYHSELNMSSLELGDSALYFCASSAPQGVLGNEQFFGPGTRLTVL.